These 12 T cell receptor beta chains came from one sample sequenced in a study of blood T cell repertoires in COVID-19 (dated by TCRdb to about 2020). Libraries were made using the immunoSEQ multiplex PCR assay. TCRdb carries this immuneACCESS record with in-frame sequences only. Its versions omit some clonotypes, under half of them owing to an unresolved V gene in the studies checked, with the rest unexplained. In this sample the table shows about 150,000 clones, more than 65% of which occur a single time. The leading ten clones occupy 9.8% of the sample. Sequenced: peripheral blood. The receptor source for this set is a woman aged 50 to 60 with acute or convalescent COVID-19.

This chain joins TRBV6-5 and TRBJ1-2; 9 bases are shared with TRBD1. Germline CDR1 and CDR2: MNHEY and SVGAGI. V shed 5 bases, J shed 6 bases, and the junction held 1 base outside the gene matches. The CDR3 totals 12 residues. The CDR3 coding sequence is TGTGCCAGCAGTCGGGACAGGGATGGCTACACCTTC. Encoded protein: CASSRDRDGYTF.

This chain uses TRBV7-9 with TRBJ2-1; 8 bases match TRBD2. Germline V lookup: CDR1 SEHNR, CDR2 FQNEAQ (reference sequence). The CDR3 spans 17 residues. V was clipped by 5 bases and J by 3 bases; unmatched bases: 12. In DNA form, the CDR3 reads TGTGCCAGCAGCCCAGTACTGGGGCTAGCGGGCTACAATGAGCAGTTCTTC. Translating gives CASSPVLGLAGYNEQFF.

The V and J genes are TRBV5-1 and TRBJ2-1, with 9 bases matching TRBD2. The CDR3 loop spans 17 amino acids. J was trimmed by 1 base and V by 6 bases; bases with no gene match: 11. Per the germline V gene, CDR1 is SGHRS and CDR2 is YFSETQ. The CDR3: CASTNRALAGSYNEQFF. In DNA, the CDR3 is TGCGCCAGCACCAATCGCGCCCTAGCGGGATCCTACAATGAGCAGTTCTTC.

V is TRBV28 and J is TRBJ2-5; maybe TRBD1 (5 bases). The CDR3 runs 15 residues. Trimming cost V 3 bases and J 5 bases, with 16 bases left between them. Germline CDR1 is MDHEN and CDR2 is SYDVKM. This CDR3 reads CASSFEGRVEETQYF. In DNA, the CDR3 is TGTGCCAGCAGTTTCGAAGGCAGGGTTGAGGAGACCCAGTACTTC.

The rearrangement joins TRBV6-1 to TRBJ1-2, with 10 bases lining up with TRBD1. CDR3 size: 14 residues. V lost 1 base and J lost 6; bases outside the gene matches: 2. Germline V gene data show CDR1 as MNHNS and CDR2 as SASEGT. The CDR3 sequence: CASSEVGQGNGYTF. The CDR3 region has the DNA TGTGCCAGCAGTGAAGTGGGACAGGGGAATGGCTACACCTTC.

V and J are TRBV18 and TRBJ1-2; TRBD1 matches at 9 bases. Germline V CDR1 and CDR2: KGHSH, LQKENI. V lost 5 bases to trimming and J lost 2 bases; unmatched junction nucleotides: 6. This CDR3 spans 15 amino acids. In nucleotides, the CDR3 is TGTGCCAGCTCAAGCGGGACAGGGCAAAACTATGGCTACACCTTC. Its translation: CASSSGTGQNYGYTF. Combining the CDR3 with reference TRBV18 and TRBJ1-2 gives the whole variable domain NAGVMQNPRHLVRRRGQEARLRCSPMKGHSHVYWYRQLPEEGLKFMVYLQKENIIDESGMPKERFSAEFPKEGPSILRIQQVVRGDSAAYFCASSSGTGQNYGYTFGSGTRLTVV.

The CDR3 DNA reads TGTGCCAGCAGTTACTATGGGGGGAGCTCCTACGAGCAGTACTTC. It translates to CASSYYGGSSYEQYF. V gene TRBV6-5 combines with J gene TRBJ2-7; TRBD2 is a possible D gene (6 bases). V lost 1 base, J lost 0 bases, and 10 bases lay in between. The V gene's germline CDR1 is MNHEY and CDR2 SVGAGI. CDR3 length: 15 residues.

The V call is TRBV27, the J call TRBJ2-3; perhaps TRBD1 as D (6 bases). The V end was cut by 3 bases, the J end by 3 bases, with 25 bases between. CDR1 is MNHEY, CDR2 SMNVEV, per germline (reference sequence). The CDR3 contains 19 residues. The CDR3 reads CASSFMGRGWVGGTDTQYF. The CDR3 region has the DNA TGTGCCAGCAGTTTCATGGGCAGGGGATGGGTTGGCGGAACAGATACGCAGTATTTT.

The chain has TRBV7-3 and TRBJ1-1; no clear D gene. The germline gives CDR1 SGHTA, CDR2 FQGTGA. Trimming took 4 bases from V and 2 from J, leaving 8 bases between them. CDR3 length equals 13 residues. Here the CDR3 DNA reads TGTGCCAGCAGCTATGCGGGAAACACTGAAGCTTTCTTT. Translated, it gives CASSYAGNTEAFF.

The genes are TRBV4-3 and TRBJ1-2; D unclear. V dropped 3 bases and J dropped 4 bases, with 15 bases sitting between them. The germline V gene has CDR1 LGHNA and CDR2 YSLEER. The CDR3 covers 15 residues. DNA of the CDR3: TGCGCCAGCAGCCAGACCAGAGGAAGTGCCTATGGCTACACCTTC. This gives the protein CASSQTRGSAYGYTF.

This clone was seen a few times. This rearrangement joins TRBV19 to TRBJ1-1; D is perhaps TRBD1 (6 bases). Trimming stripped 3 bases from V and 1 base from J, with 12 bases between. This CDR3 is built from 15 residues. Germline V lookup: CDR1 LNHDA, CDR2 SQIVND (reference sequence). The CDR3 region is CASSISGQPNTEAFF. The CDR3 DNA reads TGTGCCAGTAGTATTTCTGGACAGCCGAACACTGAAGCTTTCTTT.

CDR3 protein: CASSLQVGLEQYF. Written as DNA, the CDR3 is TGCGCCAGCAGCCTCCAGGTCGGCTTGGAGCAGTACTTC. The chain is built from TRBV4-3 and TRBJ2-7; D not certain. Trimming took off 4 bases at V and 7 bases at J, with 14 bases between the two ends. Germline-derived CDR1 and CDR2 are LGHNA and YSLEER. The CDR3 sequence is 13 residues long.